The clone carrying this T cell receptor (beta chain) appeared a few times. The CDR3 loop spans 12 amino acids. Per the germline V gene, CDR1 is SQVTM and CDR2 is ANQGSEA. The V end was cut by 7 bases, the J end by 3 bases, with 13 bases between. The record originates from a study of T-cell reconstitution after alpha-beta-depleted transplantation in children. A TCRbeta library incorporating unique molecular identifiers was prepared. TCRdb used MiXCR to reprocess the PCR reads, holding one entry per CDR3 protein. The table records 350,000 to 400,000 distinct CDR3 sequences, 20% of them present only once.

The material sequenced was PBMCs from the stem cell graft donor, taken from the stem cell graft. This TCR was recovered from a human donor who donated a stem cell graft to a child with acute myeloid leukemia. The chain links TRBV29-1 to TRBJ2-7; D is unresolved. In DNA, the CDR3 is TGCAGCGCGATGGACGGAAACTACGAGCAGTACTTC. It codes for CSAMDGNYEQYF.